This T cell receptor (beta chain) is drawn from a study of T cells after yellow fever vaccination. A single record per CDR3 protein comes from TCRdb applying MiXCR to the 5' RACE reads. The table includes about 57,000 distinct CDR3 sequences, 7.4% detected once. Germline V gives CDR1 DFQATT, CDR2 SNEGSKA (reference sequence). The V and J ends lost 0 bases and 5 bases respectively, with 8 bases between them. The CDR3 length is 13 residues. This clonotype was recorded a few times. Sequencing was performed on CD8+ T cells sorted from PBMCs, taken 15 days after the yellow fever booster vaccination. The chain links TRBV20-1 to TRBJ2-1; D remains ambiguous. This TCR came from a man aged 30 to 45 who received the YFV17D yellow fever vaccine. This CDR3 reads CSARDLTHNEQFF. DNA of the CDR3: TGCAGTGCTAGAGATCTGACTCACAATGAGCAGTTCTTC.